The clone carrying this T cell receptor (beta chain) showed up just a few times. These data belong to a study of response to subunit inactivated influenza vaccine. TCRdb processed the RT-PCR reads anew with MiXCR; each CDR3 protein has one entry. This table has approximately 700,000 distinct CDR3 sequences, about 15% appearing once. V was trimmed by 0 bases and J by 4 bases, leaving 7 bases between them. Germline values: CDR1 SGHAT, CDR2 FQNNGV. The CDR3 is 14 residues long. The source of this sequence is a man over 45 who received an inactivated influenza vaccine. The chain links TRBV11-2 to TRBJ1-3; D is ambiguous. The starting material was PBMCs from blood, obtained roughly 15 days before vaccination. In DNA form, the CDR3 reads TGTGCCAGCAGCTTAGAGAGGCTGGGAAACACCATATATTTT. Encoded protein: CASSLERLGNTIYF.